This TCR beta chain was obtained from a study of cytotoxic CD8 clonotypes in ibrutinib-treated CLL. Using immunoSEQ multiplex PCR, the repertoire was profiled, and TCRdb retains in-frame clones only, with some absent. Altogether roughly 250,000 clones are present, 70% being singletons, with the ten largest covering roughly 14%. V was pared by 4 bases and J by 4 bases, with 11 bases between. CDR1 MNHEY and CDR2 SVGAGI come from the germline V gene. CDR3 length: 14 residues. In its sample, this clone was seen a few times. The TCR originated in a human donor with chronic lymphocytic leukemia. The rearrangement links TRBV6-5 to TRBJ1-5; D not resolved. The starting material was PBMCs, obtained after 24 months of ibrutinib treatment. In nucleotides, the CDR3 is TGTGCCAGCAGTTCAAAGCCCTCTAATCAGCCCCAGCATTTT. Protein sequence: CASSSKPSNQPQHF.